The present T cell receptor beta chain was sequenced within a study of CD4 T cells in relation to SARS-CoV-2 and coronaviruses. On this clone itself: No antigen is known for it.

The table came from immunoSEQ multiplex PCR; TCRdb's copy has only in-frame clones and leaves some out. This sample yields more than 25,000 clones, of which 78% are seen a single time; about 20% belongs to the top ten. Trimming took off 0 bases at V and 0 bases at J, with 7 bases between the two ends. CDR3 length: 14 residues. Germline V gene sequence: CDR1 SGHRS, CDR2 YFSETQ. Unexposed donor CD4+ T cells date from about 2011-2018, before the COVID-19 pandemic. After more than eight days of culture, CD4+ T cells were isolated. The sequenced sample consisted of CD4+ T cells from PBMCs, cultured in vitro. This receptor was obtained from a human donor in good health. This chain links TRBV5-1 with TRBJ2-7, with D unresolved. The CDR3 sequence is CASSLDTFSYEQYF. The CDR3 DNA is TGCGCCAGCAGCTTGGACACCTTCTCCTACGAGCAGTACTTC.